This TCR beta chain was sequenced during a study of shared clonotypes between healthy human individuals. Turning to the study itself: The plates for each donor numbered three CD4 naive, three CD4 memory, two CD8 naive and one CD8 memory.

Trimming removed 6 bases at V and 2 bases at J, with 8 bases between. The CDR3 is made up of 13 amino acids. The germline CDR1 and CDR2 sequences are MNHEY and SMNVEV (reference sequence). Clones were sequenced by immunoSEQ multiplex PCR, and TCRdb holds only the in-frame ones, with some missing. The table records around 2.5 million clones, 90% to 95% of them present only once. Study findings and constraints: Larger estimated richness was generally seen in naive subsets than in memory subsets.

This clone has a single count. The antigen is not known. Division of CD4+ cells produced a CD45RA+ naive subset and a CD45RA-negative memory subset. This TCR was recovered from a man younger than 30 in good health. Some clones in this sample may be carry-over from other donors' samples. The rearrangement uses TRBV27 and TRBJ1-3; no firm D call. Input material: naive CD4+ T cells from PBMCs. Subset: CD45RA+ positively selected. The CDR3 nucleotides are TGTGCCAGCAGCGAGAACACTGGAAACACCATATATTTT. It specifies CASSENTGNTIYF.